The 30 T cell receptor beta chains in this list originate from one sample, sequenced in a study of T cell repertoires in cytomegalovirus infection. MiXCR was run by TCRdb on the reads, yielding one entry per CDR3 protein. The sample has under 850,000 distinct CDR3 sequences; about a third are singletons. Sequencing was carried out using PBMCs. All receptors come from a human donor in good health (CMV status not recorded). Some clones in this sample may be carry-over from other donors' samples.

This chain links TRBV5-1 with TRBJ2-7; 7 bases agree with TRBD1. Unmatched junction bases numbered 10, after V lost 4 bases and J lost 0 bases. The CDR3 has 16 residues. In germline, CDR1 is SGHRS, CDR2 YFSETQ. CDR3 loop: CASSPRQGPTSYEQYF. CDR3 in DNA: TGCGCCAGCAGCCCGAGACAGGGACCAACCTCCTACGAGCAGTACTTC.

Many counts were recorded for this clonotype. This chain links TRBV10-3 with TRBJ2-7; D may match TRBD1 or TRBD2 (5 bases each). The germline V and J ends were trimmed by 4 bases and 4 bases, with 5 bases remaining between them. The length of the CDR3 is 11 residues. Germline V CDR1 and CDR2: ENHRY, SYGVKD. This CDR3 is CAISGGYEQYF. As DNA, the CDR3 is TGTGCCATCAGTGGGGGGTACGAGCAGTACTTC.

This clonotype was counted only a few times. The CDR3 here is CASSSNRSPYEQYF. The CDR3 DNA sequence: TGTGCCAGCAGCTCAAATCGATCCCCCTACGAGCAGTACTTC. The chain links TRBV7-6 to TRBJ2-7; D not certain. The CDR3 spans 14 residues. V lost 4 bases and J 2 bases, leaving 12 bases between the germline ends. Germline assignment: CDR1 SGHVS and CDR2 FNYEAQ. The complete variable domain, with remaining parts taken from reference TRBV7-6 and TRBJ2-7, reads GAGVSQSPRYKVTKRGQDVALRCDPISGHVSLYWYRQALGQGPEFLTYFNYEAQQDKSGLPNDRFSAERPEGSISTLTIQRTEQRDSAMYRCASSSNRSPYEQYFGPGTRLTVT.

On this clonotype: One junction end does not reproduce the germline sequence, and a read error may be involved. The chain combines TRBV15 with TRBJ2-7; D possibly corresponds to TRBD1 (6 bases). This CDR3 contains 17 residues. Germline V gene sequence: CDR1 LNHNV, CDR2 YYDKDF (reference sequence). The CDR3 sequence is CTTTPYPTGTSSYEQYF. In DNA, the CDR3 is TGTACCACCACTCCTTACCCCACAGGGACGAGCTCCTACGAGCAGTACTTC.

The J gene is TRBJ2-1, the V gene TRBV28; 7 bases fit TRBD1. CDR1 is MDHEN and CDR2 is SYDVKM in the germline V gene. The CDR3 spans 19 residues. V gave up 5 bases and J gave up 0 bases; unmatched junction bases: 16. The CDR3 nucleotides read TGTGCCAGCAGTCGGCCTCTTCCGGGACAGAAAGGCTCCTACAATGAGCAGTTCTTC. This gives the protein CASSRPLPGQKGSYNEQFF.

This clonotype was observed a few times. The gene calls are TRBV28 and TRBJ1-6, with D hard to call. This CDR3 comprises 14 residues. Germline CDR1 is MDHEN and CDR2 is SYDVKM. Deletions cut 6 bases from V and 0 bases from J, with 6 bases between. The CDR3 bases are TGTGCCAGCAGGGAAGGCTCCTATAATTCACCCCTCCACTTT. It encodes CASREGSYNSPLHF.

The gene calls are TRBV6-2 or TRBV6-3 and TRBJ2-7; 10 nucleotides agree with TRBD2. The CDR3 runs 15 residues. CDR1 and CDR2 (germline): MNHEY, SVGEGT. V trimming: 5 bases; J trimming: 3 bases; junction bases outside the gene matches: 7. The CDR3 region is CASSEIRTSGYEQYF. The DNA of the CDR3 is TGTGCCAGCAGTGAGATCCGGACTAGCGGCTACGAGCAGTACTTC.

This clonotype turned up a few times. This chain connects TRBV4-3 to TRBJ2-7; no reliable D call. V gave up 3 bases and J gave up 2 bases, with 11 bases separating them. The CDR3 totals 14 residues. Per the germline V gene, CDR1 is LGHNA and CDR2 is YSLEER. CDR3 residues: CASSHLTGAYEQYF. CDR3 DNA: TGCGCCAGCAGCCACCTAACTGGGGCCTACGAGCAGTACTTC.

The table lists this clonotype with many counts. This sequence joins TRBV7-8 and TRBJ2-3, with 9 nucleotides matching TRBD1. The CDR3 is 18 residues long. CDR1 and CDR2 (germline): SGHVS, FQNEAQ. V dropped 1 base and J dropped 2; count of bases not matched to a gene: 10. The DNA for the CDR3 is TGTGCCAGCAGCTTAGGACGGCTCGGACAGGGGAACACAGATACGCAGTATTTT. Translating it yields CASSLGRLGQGNTDTQYF. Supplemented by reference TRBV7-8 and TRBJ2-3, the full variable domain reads GAGVSQSPRYKVAKRGQDVALRCDPISGHVSLFWYQQALGQGPEFLTYFQNEAQLDKSGLPSDRFFAERPEGSVSTLKIQRTQQEDSAVYLCASSLGRLGQGNTDTQYFGPGTRLTVL.

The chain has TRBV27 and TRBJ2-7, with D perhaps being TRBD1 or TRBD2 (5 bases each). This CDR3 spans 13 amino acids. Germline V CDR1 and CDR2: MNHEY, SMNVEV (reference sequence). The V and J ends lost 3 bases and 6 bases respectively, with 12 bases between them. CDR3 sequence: CASSFGDGIEQYF. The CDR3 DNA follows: TGTGCCAGCAGTTTCGGGGACGGTATCGAGCAGTACTTC.

CDR3 nucleotides: TGCGCCAGCAATCCAGGGATACTCAATAACTATGGCTACACCTTC. Protein sequence: CASNPGILNNYGYTF. This rearrangement joins TRBV5-1 to TRBJ1-2; maybe TRBD1 (5 bases). The CDR3 length is 15 residues. V lost 6 bases and J 1 base, leaving 16 bases between the germline ends. Germline lookup yields CDR1 SGHRS and CDR2 YFSETQ.

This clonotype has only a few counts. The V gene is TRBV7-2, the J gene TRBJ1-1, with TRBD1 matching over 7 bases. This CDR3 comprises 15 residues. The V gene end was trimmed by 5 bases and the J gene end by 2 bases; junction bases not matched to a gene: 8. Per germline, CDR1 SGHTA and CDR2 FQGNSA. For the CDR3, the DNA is TGTGCCAGCAGCCTGACGGGACAGCCTAACACTGAAGCTTTCTTT. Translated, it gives CASSLTGQPNTEAFF.

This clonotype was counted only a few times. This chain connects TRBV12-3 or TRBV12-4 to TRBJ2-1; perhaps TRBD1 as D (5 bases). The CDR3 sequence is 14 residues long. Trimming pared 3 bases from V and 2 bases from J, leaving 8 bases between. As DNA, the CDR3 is TGTGCCAGCAGTTTGACAGAGACCTACAATGAGCAGTTCTTC. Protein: CASSLTETYNEQFF.

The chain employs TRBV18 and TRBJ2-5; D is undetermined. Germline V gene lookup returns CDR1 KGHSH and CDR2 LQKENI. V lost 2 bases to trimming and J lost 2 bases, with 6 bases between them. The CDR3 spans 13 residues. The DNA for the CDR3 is TGTGCCAGCTCACCAATCGGGCAAGAGACCCAGTACTTC. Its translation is CASSPIGQETQYF. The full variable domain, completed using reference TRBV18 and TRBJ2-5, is NAGVMQNPRHLVRRRGQEARLRCSPMKGHSHVYWYRQLPEEGLKFMVYLQKENIIDESGMPKERFSAEFPKEGPSILRIQQVVRGDSAAYFCASSPIGQETQYFGPGTRLLVL.

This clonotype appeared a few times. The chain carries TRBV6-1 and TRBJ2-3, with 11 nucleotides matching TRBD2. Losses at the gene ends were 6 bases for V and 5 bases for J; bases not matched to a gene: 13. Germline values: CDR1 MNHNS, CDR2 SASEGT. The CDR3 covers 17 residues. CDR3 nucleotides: TGTGCCAGCAGCTATGGAATTAGCGGGAGGGCTGGAGATACGCAGTATTTT. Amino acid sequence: CASSYGISGRAGDTQYF.

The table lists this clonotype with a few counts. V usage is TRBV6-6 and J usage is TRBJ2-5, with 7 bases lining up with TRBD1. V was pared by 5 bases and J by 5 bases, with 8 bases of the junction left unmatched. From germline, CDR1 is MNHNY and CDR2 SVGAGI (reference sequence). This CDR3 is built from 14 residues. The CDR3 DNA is TGTGCCAGCAGTACTGACAGGGTTCGGGAGACCCAGTACTTC. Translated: CASSTDRVRETQYF.

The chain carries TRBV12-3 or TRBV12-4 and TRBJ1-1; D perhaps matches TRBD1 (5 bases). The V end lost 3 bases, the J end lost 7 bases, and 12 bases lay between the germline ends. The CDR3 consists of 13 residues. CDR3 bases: TGTGCCAGCAGTTTCCGGGCGAGGGGTGAAGCTTTCTTT. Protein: CASSFRARGEAFF.

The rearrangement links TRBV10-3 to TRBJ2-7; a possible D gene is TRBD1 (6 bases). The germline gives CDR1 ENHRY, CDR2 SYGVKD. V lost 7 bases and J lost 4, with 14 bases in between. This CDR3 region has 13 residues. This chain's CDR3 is CAIIGDNQYEQYF. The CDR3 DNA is TGTGCCATCATAGGGGACAATCAATACGAGCAGTACTTC.

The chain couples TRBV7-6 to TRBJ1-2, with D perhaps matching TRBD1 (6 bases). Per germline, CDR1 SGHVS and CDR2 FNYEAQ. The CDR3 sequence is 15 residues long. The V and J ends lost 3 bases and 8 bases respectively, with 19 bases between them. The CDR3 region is CASSLGRGGAGGYTF. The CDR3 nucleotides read TGTGCCAGCAGCTTGGGGCGAGGGGGGGCTGGCGGCTACACCTTC.

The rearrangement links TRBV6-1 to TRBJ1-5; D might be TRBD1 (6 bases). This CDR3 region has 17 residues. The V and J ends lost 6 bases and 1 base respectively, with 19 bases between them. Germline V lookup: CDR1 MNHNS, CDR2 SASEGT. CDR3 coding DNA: TGTGCCAGCAGCACAGGGTTGGGGGCACGAAGCAATCAGCCCCAGCATTTT. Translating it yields CASSTGLGARSNQPQHF.

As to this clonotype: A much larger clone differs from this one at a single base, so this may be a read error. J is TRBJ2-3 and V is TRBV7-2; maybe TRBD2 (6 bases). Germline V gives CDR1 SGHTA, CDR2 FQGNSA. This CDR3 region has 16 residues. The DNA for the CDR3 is TGTGCCAGCAGCTTAGACCTTCGAGTATCGGGAGATGCGCAGTATTTT. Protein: CASSLDLRVSGDAQYF.

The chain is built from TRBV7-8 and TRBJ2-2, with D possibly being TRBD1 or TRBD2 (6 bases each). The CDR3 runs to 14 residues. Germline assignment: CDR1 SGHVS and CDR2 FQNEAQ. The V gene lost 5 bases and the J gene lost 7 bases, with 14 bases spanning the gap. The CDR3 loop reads CASSPGAAGGELFF. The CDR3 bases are TGTGCCAGCAGCCCGGGGGCCGCAGGCGGGGAGCTGTTTTTT.

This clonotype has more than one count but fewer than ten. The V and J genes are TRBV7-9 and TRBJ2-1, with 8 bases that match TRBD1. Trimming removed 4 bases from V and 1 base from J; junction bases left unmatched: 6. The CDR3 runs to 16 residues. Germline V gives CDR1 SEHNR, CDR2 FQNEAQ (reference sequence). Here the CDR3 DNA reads TGTGCCAGCAGCTCTAACAGGGGGGCGTCCTACAATGAGCAGTTCTTC. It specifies CASSSNRGASYNEQFF.

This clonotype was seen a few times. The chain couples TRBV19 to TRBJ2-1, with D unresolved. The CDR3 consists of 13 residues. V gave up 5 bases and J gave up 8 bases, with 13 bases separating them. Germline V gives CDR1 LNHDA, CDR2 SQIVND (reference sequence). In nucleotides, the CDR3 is TGTGCCAGTAGTCTGGTAAGGGTCGATGAGCAGTTCTTC. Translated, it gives CASSLVRVDEQFF.

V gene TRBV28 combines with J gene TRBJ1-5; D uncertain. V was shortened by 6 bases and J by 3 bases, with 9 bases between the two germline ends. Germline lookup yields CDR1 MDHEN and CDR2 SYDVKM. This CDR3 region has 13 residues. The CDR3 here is CASRILNNQPQHF. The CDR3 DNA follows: TGTGCCAGCAGGATCCTTAACAATCAGCCCCAGCATTTT. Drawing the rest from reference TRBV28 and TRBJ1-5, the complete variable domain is DVKVTQSSRYLVKRTGEKVFLECVQDMDHENMFWYRQDPGLGLRLIYFSYDVKMKEKGDIPEGYSVSREKKERFSLILESASTNQTSMYLCASRILNNQPQHFGDGTRLSIL.

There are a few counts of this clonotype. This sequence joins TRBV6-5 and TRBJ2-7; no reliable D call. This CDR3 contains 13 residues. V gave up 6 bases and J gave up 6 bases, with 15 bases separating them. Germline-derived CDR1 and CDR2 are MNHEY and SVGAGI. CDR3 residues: CASRSSGRSEQYF. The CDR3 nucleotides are TGTGCCAGCAGATCTTCCGGGCGATCCGAGCAGTACTTC.

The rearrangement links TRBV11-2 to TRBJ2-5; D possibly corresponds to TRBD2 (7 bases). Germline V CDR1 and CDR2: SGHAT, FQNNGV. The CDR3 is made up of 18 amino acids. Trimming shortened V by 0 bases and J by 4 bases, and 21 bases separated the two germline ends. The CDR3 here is CASSLDRGVGGASETQYF. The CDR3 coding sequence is TGTGCCAGCAGCTTAGATCGGGGGGTGGGGGGGGCATCAGAGACCCAGTACTTC.

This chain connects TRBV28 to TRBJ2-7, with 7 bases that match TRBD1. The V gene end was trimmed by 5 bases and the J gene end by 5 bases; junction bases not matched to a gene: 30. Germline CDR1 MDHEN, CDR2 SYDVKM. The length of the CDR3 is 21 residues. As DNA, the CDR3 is TGTGCCAGCAGTCCACATCCTCTCGGGACAGTTGCCTTTCTCCACGGGGACGAGCAGTACTTC. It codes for CASSPHPLGTVAFLHGDEQYF.

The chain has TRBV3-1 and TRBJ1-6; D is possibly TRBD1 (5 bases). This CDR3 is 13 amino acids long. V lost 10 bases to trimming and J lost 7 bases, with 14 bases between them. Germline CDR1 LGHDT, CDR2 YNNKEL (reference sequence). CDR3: CATGRDPNSPLHF. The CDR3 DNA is TGTGCCACAGGGAGGGACCCCAATTCACCCCTCCACTTT.

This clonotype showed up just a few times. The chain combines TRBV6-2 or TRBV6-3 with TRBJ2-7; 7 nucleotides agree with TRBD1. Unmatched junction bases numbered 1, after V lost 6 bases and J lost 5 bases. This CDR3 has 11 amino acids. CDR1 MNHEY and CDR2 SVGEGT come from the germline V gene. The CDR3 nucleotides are TGTGCCAGCAGGGACAGGAACGAGCAGTACTTC. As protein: CASRDRNEQYF.